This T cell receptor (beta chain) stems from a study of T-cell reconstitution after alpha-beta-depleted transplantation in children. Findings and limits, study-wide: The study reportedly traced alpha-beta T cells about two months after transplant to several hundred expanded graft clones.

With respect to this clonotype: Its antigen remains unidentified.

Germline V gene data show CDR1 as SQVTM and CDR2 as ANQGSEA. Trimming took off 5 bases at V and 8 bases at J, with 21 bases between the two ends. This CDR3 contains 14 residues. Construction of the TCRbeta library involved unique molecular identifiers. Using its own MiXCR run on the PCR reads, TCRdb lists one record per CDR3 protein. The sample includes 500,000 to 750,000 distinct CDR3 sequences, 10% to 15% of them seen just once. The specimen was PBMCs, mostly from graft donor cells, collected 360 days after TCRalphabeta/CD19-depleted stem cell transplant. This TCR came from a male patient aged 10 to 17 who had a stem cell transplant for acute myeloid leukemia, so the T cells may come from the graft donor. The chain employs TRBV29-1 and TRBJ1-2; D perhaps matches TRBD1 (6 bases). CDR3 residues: CSVPLGGYARGYTF. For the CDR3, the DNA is TGCAGCGTTCCCCTCGGGGGCTACGCTCGGGGCTACACCTTC.